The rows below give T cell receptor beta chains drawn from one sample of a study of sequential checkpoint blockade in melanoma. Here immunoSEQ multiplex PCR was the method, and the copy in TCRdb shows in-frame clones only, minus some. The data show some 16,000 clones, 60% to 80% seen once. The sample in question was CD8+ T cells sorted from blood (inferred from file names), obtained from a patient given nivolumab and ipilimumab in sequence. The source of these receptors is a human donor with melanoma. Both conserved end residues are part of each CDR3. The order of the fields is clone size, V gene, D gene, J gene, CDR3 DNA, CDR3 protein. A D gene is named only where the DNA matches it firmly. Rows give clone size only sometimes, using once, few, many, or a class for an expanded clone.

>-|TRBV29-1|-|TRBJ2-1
TGCAGCGTTGGGGATAGCGACGACTACAATGAGCAGTTCTTC
CSVGDSDDYNEQFF
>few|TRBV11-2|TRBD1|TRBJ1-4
TGTGCCAGCAGCCCGGGACAGGGGGGTAATGAAAAACTGTTTTTT
CASSPGQGGNEKLFF
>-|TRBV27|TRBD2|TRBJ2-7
TGTGCCAGCAGAGCTTGGACTAGCGGGGACTCCTACGAGCAGTACTTC
CASRAWTSGDSYEQYF
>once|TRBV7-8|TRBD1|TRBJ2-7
TGTGCCAGCAGCCCCCGGACAGGGGTGGGCGAGCAGTACTTC
CASSPRTGVGEQYF
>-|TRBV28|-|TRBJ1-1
TGTGCCAGCAGTTTTCAGGGAATGGATGAAGCTTTCTTT
CASSFQGMDEAFF
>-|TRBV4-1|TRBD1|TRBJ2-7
TGCGCCAGCAGCCAAGAGAGGACAGGGCGCTACGAGCAGTACTTC
CASSQERTGRYEQYF
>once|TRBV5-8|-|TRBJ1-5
TGTGCCACCGGGAAGAGCCAGCCCCAGCATTTT
CATGKSQPQHF
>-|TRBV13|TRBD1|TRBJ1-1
TGTGCCAGCAGCTCGGGACAGGGAAGAACTGAAGCTTTCTTT
CASSSGQGRTEAFF
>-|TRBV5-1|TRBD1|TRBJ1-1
TGCGCCAGCAGTCTTCCTCCGGGACAGGGGGCAACTGAAGCTTTCTTT
CASSLPPGQGATEAFF
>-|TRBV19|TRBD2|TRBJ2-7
TGTGCCAGCAGCTCCGCCGAGGGACTAGCGGGATACGAGCAGTACTTC
CASSSAEGLAGYEQYF
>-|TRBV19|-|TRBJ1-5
TGTGCCAGTAGTATAGATGGTAGAGGGAATCAGCCCCAGCATTTT
CASSIDGRGNQPQHF
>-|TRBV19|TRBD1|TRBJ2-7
TGTGCCAGTAGGGACAGGGGGGCCCCCTACGAGCAGTACTTC
CASRDRGAPYEQYF
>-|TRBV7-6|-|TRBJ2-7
TGTGCCAGCAGCTTAGGTCAGATTACCTACGAGCAGTACTTC
CASSLGQITYEQYF
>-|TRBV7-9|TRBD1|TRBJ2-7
TGTGCCAGCAGCCCCGTGACAGGGCCCTCCTACGAGCAGTACTTC
CASSPVTGPSYEQYF
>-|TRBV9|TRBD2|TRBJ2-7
TGTGCCAGCAGCGTGACTAGCGGGAGCCCCGAGCAGTACTTC
CASSVTSGSPEQYF
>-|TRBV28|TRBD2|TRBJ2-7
TGTGCCAGCAGTTTAAGGAGGCGGGCGGGAGAGGCCTACGAGCAGTACTTC
CASSLRRRAGEAYEQYF
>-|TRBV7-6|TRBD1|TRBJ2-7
TGTGCCAGCAGCTTAGAGGGGGCAGGGACCGAGCAGTACTTC
CASSLEGAGTEQYF
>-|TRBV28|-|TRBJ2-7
TGTGCCAGCAGTTTCGAGGGATCCTCCTACGAGCAGTACTTC
CASSFEGSSYEQYF
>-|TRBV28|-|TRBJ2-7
TGTGCCAGCAGTTTTATCTCCTACGAGCAGTACTTC
CASSFISYEQYF
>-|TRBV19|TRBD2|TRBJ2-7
TGTGCCAGTAGTCCGAGCGGGAGGAGCTCCTACGAGCAGTACTTC
CASSPSGRSSYEQYF
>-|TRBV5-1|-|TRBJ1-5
TGCGCCAGCAGCTTGGACACGGGATACAATCAGCCCCAGCATTTT
CASSLDTGYNQPQHF
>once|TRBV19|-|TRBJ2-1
TGTGCCAGTAGTATGCGTCCTATCCATGAGCAGTTCTTC
CASSMRPIHEQFF
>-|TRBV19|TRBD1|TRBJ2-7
TGTGCCAGTACCCCCGGGACAGGGTCCTACGAGCAGTACTTC
CASTPGTGSYEQYF
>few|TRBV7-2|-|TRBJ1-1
TGTGCCAGCAGCCCCCGGGGGAATGAAGCTTTCTTT
CASSPRGNEAFF
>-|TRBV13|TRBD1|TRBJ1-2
TGTGCCAGCAGCGCCGGACAGGGGGCGCTTGGCTACACCTTC
CASSAGQGALGYTF
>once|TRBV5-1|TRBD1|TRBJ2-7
TGCGCCAGCAGTCCGGGACAGGGCCGGAACGAGCAGTACTTC
CASSPGQGRNEQYF
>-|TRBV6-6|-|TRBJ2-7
TGTGCCAGCAGTTACGTGGGACTCTACGAGCAGTACTTC
CASSYVGLYEQYF
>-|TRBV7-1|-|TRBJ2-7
TGTGCCAGCAGCTTAGAAGCAGGGGATCTCTACGAGCAGTACTTC
CASSLEAGDLYEQYF
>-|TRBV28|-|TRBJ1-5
TGTGCCAGCAGTTGGGGGCCGAGTCAGCCCCAGCATTTT
CASSWGPSQPQHF
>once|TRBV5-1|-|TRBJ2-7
TGCGCCAGCAGCAAGGGACATTCAGGGACCGACGAGCAGTACTTC
CASSKGHSGTDEQYF
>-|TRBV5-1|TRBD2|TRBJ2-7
TGCGCCAGCAGCCCGGGAGGCCCTGAGCAGTACTTC
CASSPGGPEQYF